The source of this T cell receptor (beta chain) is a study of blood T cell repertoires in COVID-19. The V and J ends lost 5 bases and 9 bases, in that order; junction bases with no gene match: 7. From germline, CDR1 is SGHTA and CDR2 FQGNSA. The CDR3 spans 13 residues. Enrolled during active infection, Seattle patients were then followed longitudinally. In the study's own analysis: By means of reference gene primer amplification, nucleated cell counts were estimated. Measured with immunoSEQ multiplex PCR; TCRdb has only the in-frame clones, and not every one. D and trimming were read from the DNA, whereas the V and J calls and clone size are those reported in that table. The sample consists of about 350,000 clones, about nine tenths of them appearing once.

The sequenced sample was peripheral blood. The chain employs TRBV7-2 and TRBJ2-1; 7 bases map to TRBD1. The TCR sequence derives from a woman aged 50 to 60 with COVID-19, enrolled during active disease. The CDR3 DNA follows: TGTGCCAGCAGCCTGAAGGACAGGCTTGAGCAGTTCTTC. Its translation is CASSLKDRLEQFF.